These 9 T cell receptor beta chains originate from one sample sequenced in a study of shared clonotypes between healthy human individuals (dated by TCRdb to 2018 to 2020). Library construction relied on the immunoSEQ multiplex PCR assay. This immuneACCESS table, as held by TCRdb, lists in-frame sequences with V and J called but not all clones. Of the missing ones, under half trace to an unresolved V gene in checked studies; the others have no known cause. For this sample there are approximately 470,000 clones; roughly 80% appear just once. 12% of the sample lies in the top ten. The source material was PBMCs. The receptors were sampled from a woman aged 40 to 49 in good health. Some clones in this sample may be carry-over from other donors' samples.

The CDR3 loop is CASSPNLGLEVEQFF. CDR3 sequence (DNA): TGTGCCAGCTCACCGAACCTGGGACTAGAGGTTGAGCAGTTCTTC. The V gene is TRBV18, the J gene TRBJ2-1; TRBD2 matches 8 bases. The CDR3 has 15 residues. Germline CDR1 is KGHSH and CDR2 is LQKENI. Trimming cost V 3 bases and J 9 bases; bases outside gene matches: 10.

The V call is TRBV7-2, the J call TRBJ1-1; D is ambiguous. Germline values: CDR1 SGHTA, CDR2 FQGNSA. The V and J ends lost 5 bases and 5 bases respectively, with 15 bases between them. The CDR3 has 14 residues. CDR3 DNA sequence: TGTGCCAGCAGCCTCGTTAGTAAATTGACTGAAGCTTTCTTT. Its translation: CASSLVSKLTEAFF. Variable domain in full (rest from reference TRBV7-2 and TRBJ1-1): GAGVSQSPSNKVTEKGKDVELRCDPISGHTALYWYRQSLGQGLEFLIYFQGNSAPDKSGLPSDRFSAERTGGSVSTLTIQRTQQEDSAVYLCASSLVSKLTEAFFGQGTRLTVV.

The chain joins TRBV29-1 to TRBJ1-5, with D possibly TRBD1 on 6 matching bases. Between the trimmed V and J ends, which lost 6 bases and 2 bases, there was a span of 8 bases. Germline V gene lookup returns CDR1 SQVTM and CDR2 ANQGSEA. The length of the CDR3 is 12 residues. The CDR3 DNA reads TGCAGCGTAAGACAGGGCAATCAGCCCCAGCATTTT. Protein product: CSVRQGNQPQHF.

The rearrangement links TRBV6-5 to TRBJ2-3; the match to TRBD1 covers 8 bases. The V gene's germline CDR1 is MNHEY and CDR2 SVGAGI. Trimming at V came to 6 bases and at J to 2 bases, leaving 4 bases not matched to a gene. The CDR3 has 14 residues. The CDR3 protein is CASSDRGPTDTQYF. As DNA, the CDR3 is TGTGCCAGCAGCGACAGGGGACCCACAGATACGCAGTATTTT.

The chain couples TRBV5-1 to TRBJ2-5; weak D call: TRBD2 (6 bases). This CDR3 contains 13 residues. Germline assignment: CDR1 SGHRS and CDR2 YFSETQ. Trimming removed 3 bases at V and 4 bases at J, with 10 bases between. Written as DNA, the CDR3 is TGCGCCAGCAGCTCTAGCGTTCCAGAGACCCAGTACTTC. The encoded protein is CASSSSVPETQYF.

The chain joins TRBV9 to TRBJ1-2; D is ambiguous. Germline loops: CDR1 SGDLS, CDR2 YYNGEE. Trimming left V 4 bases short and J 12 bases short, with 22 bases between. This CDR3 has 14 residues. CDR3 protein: CASSPSSSQRADTF. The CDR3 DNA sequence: TGTGCCAGCAGCCCCAGTAGTAGCCAGAGGGCAGACACCTTC.

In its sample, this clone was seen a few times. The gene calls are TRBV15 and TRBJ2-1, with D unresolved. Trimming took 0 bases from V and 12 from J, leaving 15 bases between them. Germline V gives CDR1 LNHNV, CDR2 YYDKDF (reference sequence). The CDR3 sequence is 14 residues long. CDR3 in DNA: TGTGCCACCAGCAGAGATGATGCGGTGGGTGGGCAGTTCTTC. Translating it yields CATSRDDAVGGQFF.

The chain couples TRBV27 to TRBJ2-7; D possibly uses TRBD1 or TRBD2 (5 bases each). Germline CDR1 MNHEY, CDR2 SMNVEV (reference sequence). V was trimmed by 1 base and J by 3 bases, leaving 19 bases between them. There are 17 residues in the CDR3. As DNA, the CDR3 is TGTGCCAGCAGTTTATTCCCCTTAAGTACGGGACGCTACGAGCAGTACTTC. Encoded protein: CASSLFPLSTGRYEQYF.

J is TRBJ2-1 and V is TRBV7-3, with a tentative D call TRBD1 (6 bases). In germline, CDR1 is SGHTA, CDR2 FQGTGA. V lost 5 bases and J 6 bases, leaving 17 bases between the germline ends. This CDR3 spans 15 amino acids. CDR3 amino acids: CASSPQSGQPNEQFF. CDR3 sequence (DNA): TGTGCCAGCAGCCCCCAATCCGGACAGCCCAATGAGCAGTTCTTC.